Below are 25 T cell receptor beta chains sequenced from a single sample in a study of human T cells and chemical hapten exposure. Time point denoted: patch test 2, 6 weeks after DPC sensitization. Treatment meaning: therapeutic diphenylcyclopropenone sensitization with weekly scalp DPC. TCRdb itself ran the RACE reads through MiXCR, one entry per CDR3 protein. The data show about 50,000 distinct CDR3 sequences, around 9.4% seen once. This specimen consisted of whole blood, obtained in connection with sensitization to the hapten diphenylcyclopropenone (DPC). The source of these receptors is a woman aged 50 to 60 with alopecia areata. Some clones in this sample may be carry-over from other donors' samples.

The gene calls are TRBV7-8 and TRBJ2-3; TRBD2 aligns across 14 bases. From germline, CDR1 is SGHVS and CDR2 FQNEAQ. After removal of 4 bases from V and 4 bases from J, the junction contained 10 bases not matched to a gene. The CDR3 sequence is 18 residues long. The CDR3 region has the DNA TGTGCCAGCAGCTCCCAGGGGGGACTAGCGGGAGTTTCAGATACGCAGTATTTT. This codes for CASSSQGGLAGVSDTQYF.

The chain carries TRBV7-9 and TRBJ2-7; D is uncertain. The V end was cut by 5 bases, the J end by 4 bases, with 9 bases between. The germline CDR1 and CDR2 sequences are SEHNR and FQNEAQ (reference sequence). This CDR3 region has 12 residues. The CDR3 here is CASSPKEYEQYF. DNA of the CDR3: TGTGCCAGCAGCCCGAAAGAATACGAGCAGTACTTC.

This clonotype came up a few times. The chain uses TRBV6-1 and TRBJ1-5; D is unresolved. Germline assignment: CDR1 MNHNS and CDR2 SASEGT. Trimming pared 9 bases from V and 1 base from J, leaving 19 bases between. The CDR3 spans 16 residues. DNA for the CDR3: TGTGCCAGTAAGGAGCGGGCCCTCCTAAGCAATCAGCCCCAGCATTTT. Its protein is CASKERALLSNQPQHF.

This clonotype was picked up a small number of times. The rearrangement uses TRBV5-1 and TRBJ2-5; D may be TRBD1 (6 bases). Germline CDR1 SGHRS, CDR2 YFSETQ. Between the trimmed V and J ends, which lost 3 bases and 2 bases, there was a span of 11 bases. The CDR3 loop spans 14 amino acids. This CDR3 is CASSSGQLQETQYF. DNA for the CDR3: TGCGCCAGCAGCTCGGGACAACTACAAGAGACCCAGTACTTC.

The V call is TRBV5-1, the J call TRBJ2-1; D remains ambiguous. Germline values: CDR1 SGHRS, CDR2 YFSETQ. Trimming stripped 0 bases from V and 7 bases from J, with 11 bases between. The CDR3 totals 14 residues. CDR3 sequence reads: CASSLGFGSNEQFF. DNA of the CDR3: TGCGCCAGCAGCTTGGGGTTTGGTAGTAATGAGCAGTTCTTC. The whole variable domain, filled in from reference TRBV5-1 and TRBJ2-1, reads KAGVTQTPRYLIKTRGQQVTLSCSPISGHRSVSWYQQTPGQGLQFLFEYFSETQRNKGNFPGRFSGRQFSNSRSEMNVSTLELGDSALYLCASSLGFGSNEQFFGPGTRLTVL.

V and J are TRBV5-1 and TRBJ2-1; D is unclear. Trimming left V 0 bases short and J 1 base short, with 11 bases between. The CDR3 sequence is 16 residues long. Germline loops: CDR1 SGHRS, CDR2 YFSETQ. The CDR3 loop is CASSLVSGTSYNEQFF. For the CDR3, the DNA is TGCGCCAGCAGCTTGGTATCCGGTACTTCCTACAATGAGCAGTTCTTC. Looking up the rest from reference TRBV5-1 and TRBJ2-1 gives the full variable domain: KAGVTQTPRYLIKTRGQQVTLSCSPISGHRSVSWYQQTPGQGLQFLFEYFSETQRNKGNFPGRFSGRQFSNSRSEMNVSTLELGDSALYLCASSLVSGTSYNEQFFGPGTRLTVL.

CDR3 DNA sequence: TGCGCCAGCAGCCCCTATAAAACAGGGGGACAGTTCTTC. Its translation is CASSPYKTGGQFF. This chain uses TRBV4-1 with TRBJ2-1, with 8 bases identical to TRBD1. J lost 13 bases, V lost 4 bases, and 9 bases had no gene match. This CDR3 region has 13 residues. Germline loops: CDR1 MGHRA, CDR2 YSYEKL.

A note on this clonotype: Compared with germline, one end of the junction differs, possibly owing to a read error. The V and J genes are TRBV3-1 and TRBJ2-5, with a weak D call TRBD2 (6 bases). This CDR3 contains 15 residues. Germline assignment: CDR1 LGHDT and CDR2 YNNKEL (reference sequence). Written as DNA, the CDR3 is TGTGTCAGCAGCCAAACCCTAGGTGCGGGGGAGACCCAGTACTTC. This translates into CVSSQTLGAGETQYF.

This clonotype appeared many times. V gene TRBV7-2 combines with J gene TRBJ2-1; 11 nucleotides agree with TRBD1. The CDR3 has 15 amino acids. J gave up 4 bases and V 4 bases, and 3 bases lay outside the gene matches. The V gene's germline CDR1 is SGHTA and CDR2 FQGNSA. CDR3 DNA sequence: TGTGCCAGCAGCTCGGACAGGGGGCATTACAATGAGCAGTTCTTC. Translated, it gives CASSSDRGHYNEQFF.

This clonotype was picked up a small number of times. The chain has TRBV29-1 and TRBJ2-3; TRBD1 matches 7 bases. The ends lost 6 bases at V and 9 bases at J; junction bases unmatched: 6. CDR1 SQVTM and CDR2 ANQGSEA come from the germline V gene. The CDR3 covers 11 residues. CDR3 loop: CSVEPGQTQYF. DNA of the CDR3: TGCAGCGTAGAACCGGGACAGACGCAGTATTTT.

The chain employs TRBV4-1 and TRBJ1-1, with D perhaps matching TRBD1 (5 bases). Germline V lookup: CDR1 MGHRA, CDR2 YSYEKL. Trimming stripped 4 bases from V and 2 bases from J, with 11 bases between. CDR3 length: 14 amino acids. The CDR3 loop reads CASSRSGSNTEAFF. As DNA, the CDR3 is TGCGCCAGCAGCCGATCAGGGTCTAACACTGAAGCTTTCTTT.

CDR3 coding DNA: TGTGCCAGCAGCTTGGCCGGGGGACTAGCAACAGATACGCAGTATTTT. Its translation: CASSLAGGLATDTQYF. The rearrangement joins TRBV5-5 to TRBJ2-3, with TRBD2 identical over 9 bases. CDR1 is SGHKS and CDR2 is YYEKEE in the germline V gene (reference sequence). Unmatched junction bases numbered 5, after V lost 0 bases and J lost 3 bases. The length of the CDR3 is 16 residues.

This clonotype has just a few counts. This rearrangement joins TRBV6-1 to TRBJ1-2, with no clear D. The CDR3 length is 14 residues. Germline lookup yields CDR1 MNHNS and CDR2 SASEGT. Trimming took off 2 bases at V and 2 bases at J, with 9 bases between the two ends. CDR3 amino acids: CASSESGGNYGYTF. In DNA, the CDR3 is TGTGCCAGCAGTGAAAGTGGAGGGAACTATGGCTACACCTTC.

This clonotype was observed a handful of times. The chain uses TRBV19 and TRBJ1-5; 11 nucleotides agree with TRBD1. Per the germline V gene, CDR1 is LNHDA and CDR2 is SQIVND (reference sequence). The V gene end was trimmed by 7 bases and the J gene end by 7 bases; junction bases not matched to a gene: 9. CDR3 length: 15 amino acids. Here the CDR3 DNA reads TGTGCCAGTACCATCGGGACAGGGGGGAACCAGCCCCAGCATTTT. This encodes CASTIGTGGNQPQHF.

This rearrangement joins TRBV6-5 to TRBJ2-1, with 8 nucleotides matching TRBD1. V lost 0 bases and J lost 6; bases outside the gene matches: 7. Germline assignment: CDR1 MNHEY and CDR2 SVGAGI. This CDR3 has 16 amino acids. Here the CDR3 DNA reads TGTGCCAGCAGTTACTCCCCCGGGACAGGCCTCAATGAGCAGTTCTTC. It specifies CASSYSPGTGLNEQFF.

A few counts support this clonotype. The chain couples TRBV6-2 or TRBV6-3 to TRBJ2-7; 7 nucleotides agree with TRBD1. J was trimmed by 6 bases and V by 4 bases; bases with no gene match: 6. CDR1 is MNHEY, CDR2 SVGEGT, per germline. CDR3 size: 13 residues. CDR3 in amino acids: CASSSQGSGEQYF. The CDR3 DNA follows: TGTGCCAGCAGTTCACAGGGGTCCGGCGAGCAGTACTTC.

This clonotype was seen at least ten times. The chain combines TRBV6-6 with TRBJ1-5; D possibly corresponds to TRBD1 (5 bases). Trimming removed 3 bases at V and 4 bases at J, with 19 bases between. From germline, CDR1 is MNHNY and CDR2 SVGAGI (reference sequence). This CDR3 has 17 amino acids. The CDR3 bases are TGTGCCAGCAGTTATTGGGGCCAACCCACCAAAAATCAGCCCCAGCATTTT. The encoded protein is CASSYWGQPTKNQPQHF.

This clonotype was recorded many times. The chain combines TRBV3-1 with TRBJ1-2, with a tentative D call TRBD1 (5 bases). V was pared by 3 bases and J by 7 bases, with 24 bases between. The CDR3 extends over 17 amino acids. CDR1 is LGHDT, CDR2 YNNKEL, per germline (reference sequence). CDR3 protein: CASSQAGRVETGRGYTF. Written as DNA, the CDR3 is TGTGCCAGCAGCCAGGCCGGCAGGGTAGAGACGGGCCGTGGCTACACCTTC.

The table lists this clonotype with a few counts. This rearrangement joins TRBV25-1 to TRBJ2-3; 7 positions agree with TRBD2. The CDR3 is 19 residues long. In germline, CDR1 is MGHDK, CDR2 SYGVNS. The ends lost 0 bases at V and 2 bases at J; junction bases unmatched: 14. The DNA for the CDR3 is TGTGCCAGCAGTGAATATAATCGCGGTCGGGGGGAGAACACAGATACGCAGTATTTT. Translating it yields CASSEYNRGRGENTDTQYF.

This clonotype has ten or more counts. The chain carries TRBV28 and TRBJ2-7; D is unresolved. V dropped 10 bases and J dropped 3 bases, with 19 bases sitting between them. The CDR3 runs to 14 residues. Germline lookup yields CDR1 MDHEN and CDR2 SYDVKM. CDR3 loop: CATEPPTYHYEQYF. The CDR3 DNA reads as TGTGCCACCGAACCTCCTACGTACCACTACGAGCAGTACTTC.

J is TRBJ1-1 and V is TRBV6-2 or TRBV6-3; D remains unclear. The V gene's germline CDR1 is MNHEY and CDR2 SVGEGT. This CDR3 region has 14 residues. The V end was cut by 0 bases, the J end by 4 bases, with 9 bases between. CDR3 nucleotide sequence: TGTGCCAGCAGTTACTCGATAGTGAGCACTGAAGCTTTCTTT. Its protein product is CASSYSIVSTEAFF.

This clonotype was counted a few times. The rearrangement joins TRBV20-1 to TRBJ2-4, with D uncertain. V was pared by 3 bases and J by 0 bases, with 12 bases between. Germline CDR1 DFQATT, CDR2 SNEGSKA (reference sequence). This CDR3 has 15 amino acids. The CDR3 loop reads CSASSGLGAKNIQYF. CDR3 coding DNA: TGCAGTGCTAGCTCCGGGCTGGGAGCCAAAAACATTCAGTACTTC.

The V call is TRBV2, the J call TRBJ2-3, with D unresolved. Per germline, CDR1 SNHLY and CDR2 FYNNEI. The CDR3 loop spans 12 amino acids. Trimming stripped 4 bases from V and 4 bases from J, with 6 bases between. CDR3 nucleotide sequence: TGTGCCAGCAGTGCCACCCCAGATACGCAGTATTTT. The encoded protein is CASSATPDTQYF.

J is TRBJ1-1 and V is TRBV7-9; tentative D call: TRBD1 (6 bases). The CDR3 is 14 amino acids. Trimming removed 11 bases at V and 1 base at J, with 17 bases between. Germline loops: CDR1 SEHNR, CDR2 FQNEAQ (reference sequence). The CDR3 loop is CAFGRGSENTEAFF. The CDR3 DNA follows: TGTGCCTTCGGGAGGGGGAGCGAGAACACTGAAGCTTTCTTT.

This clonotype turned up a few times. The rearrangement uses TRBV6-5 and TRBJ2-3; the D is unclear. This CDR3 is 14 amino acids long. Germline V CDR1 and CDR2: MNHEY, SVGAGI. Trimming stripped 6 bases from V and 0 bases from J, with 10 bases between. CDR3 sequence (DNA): TGTGCCAGCAGATGGAGCGAGAGCACAGATACGCAGTATTTT. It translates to CASRWSESTDTQYF.